This record covers a single T cell receptor beta chain. Antigen unknown. As defined, naive CD8 cells were CD45RO-negative and positively selected for CCR7, with terminally differentiated effector memory CD45RA+ cells excluded. The source of the sample is a study of shared clonotypes between healthy human individuals. About the research overall: Donors were two women and a few men aged 18 to 49. Three CD4 naive, three CD4 memory, two CD8 naive and one CD8 memory plate were used per donor.

Some clones are missing from TCRdb's copy, which holds only in-frame ones; the method was immunoSEQ multiplex PCR. The sample lists approximately 650,000 clones, less than 97% occurring once. Unmatched junction bases numbered 9, after V lost 6 bases and J lost 6 bases. CDR1 and CDR2 (germline): SQVTM, ANQGSEA. This CDR3 spans 14 amino acids. Study results and caveats: Estimated richness was generally greater in naive than memory subsets. Researchers sampled blood only, noting tissue repertoires likely differ.

The chain is built from TRBV29-1 and TRBJ2-2; 8 bases match TRBD2. Material: naive CD8+ T cells sorted from blood. The receptor's source is a woman in her twenties or thirties in good health. CDR3 amino acids: CSVPGLGLAGELFF. Here the CDR3 DNA reads TGCAGCGTGCCGGGACTAGGTTTAGCCGGGGAGCTGTTTTTT.